The rows below give T cell receptor beta chains drawn from one sample of a study of blood T cell repertoires in COVID-19. Some clones are missing from TCRdb's copy, which holds only in-frame ones; the method was immunoSEQ multiplex PCR. The data show fewer than 200,000 clones, approximately 86% seen once. Sequences were obtained from peripheral blood. The receptor source for this set is a woman older than 75 with COVID-19, enrolled during active disease. Each CDR3 is given with its conserved first and last residue. D genes are given only for firm matches. Only some rows state a clone size, as once, few, many or a class for expanded clones.

CDR3aa: CASGLRDSIHSPLHF
CDR3nt: TGTGCTAGTGGTTTGCGGGACAGCATTCATTCACCCCTCCACTTT
j_gene: TRBJ1-6
abundance: NA
v_gene: TRBV12-5
d_gene: TRBD1

CDR3aa: CATIDEGATYGYTF
CDR3nt: TGTGCCACCATTGACGAGGGGGCAACCTATGGCTACACCTTC
j_gene: TRBJ1-2
abundance: NA
v_gene: TRBV15
d_gene: TRBD1

CDR3aa: CASSGQGNNSPLHF
CDR3nt: TGTGCCAGCAGTGGACAGGGGAATAATTCACCCCTCCACTTT
j_gene: TRBJ1-6
abundance: NA
v_gene: TRBV2
d_gene: TRBD1

CDR3aa: CASSLGGGGQGNYGYTF
CDR3nt: TGTGCCAGCAGCTTGGGTGGCGGGGGACAGGGGAACTATGGCTACACCTTC
j_gene: TRBJ1-2
abundance: NA
v_gene: TRBV5-6
d_gene: TRBD1

CDR3aa: CASSVAPNSGGGETQYF
CDR3nt: TGTGCCAGCAGCGTAGCTCCGAATAGCGGGGGAGGGGAGACCCAGTACTTC
j_gene: TRBJ2-5
abundance: NA
v_gene: TRBV9
d_gene: TRBD2

CDR3aa: CSGVDFGELFF
CDR3nt: TGCAGCGGGGTGGACTTCGGGGAGCTGTTTTTT
j_gene: TRBJ2-2
abundance: few
v_gene: TRBV29-1
d_gene: NA

CDR3aa: CASMSSSFYGYTF
CDR3nt: TGTGCCAGCATGTCATCGAGCTTCTATGGCTACACCTTC
j_gene: TRBJ1-2
abundance: few
v_gene: TRBV21-1
d_gene: NA

CDR3aa: CASSQAAGGFDYEQYF
CDR3nt: TGCGCCAGCAGCCAAGCCGCAGGGGGTTTTGACTACGAGCAGTACTTC
j_gene: TRBJ2-7
abundance: NA
v_gene: TRBV4-1
d_gene: TRBD1

CDR3aa: CASSIWTVEEYGYTF
CDR3nt: TGTGCCAGTAGTATATGGACCGTGGAGGAGTATGGCTACACCTTC
j_gene: TRBJ1-2
abundance: NA
v_gene: TRBV19
d_gene: NA

CDR3aa: CASSLSGLGYTF
CDR3nt: TGTGCCAGCAGCTTATCCGGGTTGGGCTACACCTTC
j_gene: TRBJ1-2
abundance: once
v_gene: TRBV7-2
d_gene: NA

CDR3aa: CASSVGLDYEQYF
CDR3nt: TGTGCCAGCAGCGTCGGACTAGACTACGAGCAGTACTTC
j_gene: TRBJ2-7
abundance: NA
v_gene: TRBV9
d_gene: TRBD2

CDR3aa: CASSVSRQGDGYTF
CDR3nt: TGTGCCAGCAGCGTATCAAGACAGGGCGATGGCTACACCTTC
j_gene: TRBJ1-2
abundance: NA
v_gene: TRBV7-9
d_gene: TRBD1

CDR3aa: CASSPPTGESGEAFF
CDR3nt: TGTGCCAGCTCACCACCTACGGGGGAGAGTGGTGAAGCTTTCTTT
j_gene: TRBJ1-1
abundance: NA
v_gene: TRBV18
d_gene: NA

CDR3aa: CASSSLSRAGNTEAFF
CDR3nt: TGTGCCAGCAGCTCTTTGTCGCGGGCCGGGAACACTGAAGCTTTCTTT
j_gene: TRBJ1-1
abundance: NA
v_gene: TRBV7-3
d_gene: NA

CDR3aa: CASSLGGGTGWPRELFF
CDR3nt: TGTGCCAGCAGCTTAGGCGGGGGGACAGGGTGGCCGAGAGAGCTGTTTTTT
j_gene: TRBJ2-2
abundance: NA
v_gene: TRBV7-6
d_gene: NA

CDR3aa: CASSLGTGAQEKLFF
CDR3nt: TGTGCCAGCAGTCTTGGGACAGGGGCCCAGGAAAAACTGTTTTTT
j_gene: TRBJ1-4
abundance: NA
v_gene: TRBV25-1
d_gene: TRBD1